This entry is about one TCR beta chain. Its cognate antigen is unknown. MiXCR, run by TCRdb on the 5' RACE reads, gives a single entry per CDR3 protein. The table lists about 140,000 distinct CDR3 sequences, 6.6% of them singletons. The data were taken from a study of T cells after yellow fever vaccination. Findings and caveats of the study: From the bulk population, abundant clonotypes could contaminate and appear within FACS-sorted repertoires.

Trimming pared 5 bases from V and 0 bases from J, leaving 11 bases between. This CDR3 comprises 15 residues. This chain joins TRBV12-3 or TRBV12-4 and TRBJ1-5; D not resolved. The source of this sequence is a young man who received the YFV17D yellow fever vaccine. Specimen: CD4+ T cells sorted from PBMCs, collected 10 days after the yellow fever booster vaccination. The CDR3: CASSVQADSNQPQHF. The CDR3 bases are TGTGCCAGCAGTGTTCAGGCCGATAGCAATCAGCCCCAGCATTTT.